This T cell receptor beta chain derives from a study of early T cells in non-severe SARS-CoV-2 infection (dated by TCRdb to the early 2020s). Regarding the research as a whole: TCR sequencing used bulk RNA from unsorted whole blood, so alpha and beta chains could not be paired. Beyond this particular receptor, the publication reports: VDJdb matching was skewed toward anti-spike CD8 responses, so virus-specific expansions were likely underestimated and private and CD4 specificities were missed.

The CDR3 runs 16 amino acids, cysteine and phenylalanine included. Only the CDR3 DNA stays, 48 bases, in frame from base 1. According to the germline V gene, CDR1 reads MGHRA and CDR2 reads YSYEKL. V and J are truncated by 0 bases and 5 bases respectively, leaving an intervening sequence of 16 bases. Library construction relied on 5' RACE. Sequencing was performed on a NextSeq 500. The TCR library protocol attached unique molecular identifiers to individual cDNA molecules to correct for sequencing error and PCR bias. TCR alpha and beta chains were both sequenced, and the abundances of alpha and beta sequences in each sample were closely correlated with each other. For the original study's pipeline: Decombinator V4 was used to annotate the V gene, J gene and CDR3 of the TCR sequences. Expanded TCRs were defined as changing significantly between any two time points under a Poisson model with p below 0.0001. TCR abundances were normalised to the total number of TCRs sequenced per sample and expressed as counts per million. MAIT TCRs were defined by TRAV1-2 paired with TRAJ12, TRAJ20 or TRAJ33, and iNKT TCRs by TRAV10 paired with TRAJ18. VDJdb, accessed 1 November 2021, was searched for CMV, EBV and SARS-CoV-2 annotated TCRs, excluding TCRs annotated for multiple antigens. TCRdb's own reprocessing of the public reads used fastp at Q25 and MiXCR and kept productive beta chains. CDR3 protein duplicates are merged, each entry listing the most common genes and DNA. What appears here as the V and J calls and clone size reflects TCRdb's work, not the paper's. For this sample the table gives some 120,000 distinct CDR3 sequences, of which under 15% were detected only once. Clones ranked in the top ten supply around a fifth of the sample.

This clonotype appeared a few times. Its binding antigen is unknown. Qualities for individual bases were not recorded, and no much larger clone is one base off. The study was a case-control design nested within a healthcare worker cohort in London, UK, with weekly nasopharyngeal swab PCR tests and blood sampling. Healthcare workers were recruited during the week of the UK lockdown, between 23 and 31 March 2020, and followed weekly for up to about 15 weeks. This chain is built from TRBV4-1 and TRBJ2-5; TRBD1 is a possible D gene, resting on 7 matching bases. The source material was whole blood. This TCR was recovered from an adult who was a healthcare worker with PCR-confirmed SARS-CoV-2 infection or an uninfected control (not recorded which). The sequence in DNA is TGCGCCAGCAGCCAAGATCGAGGAGGGGGCAGGGAGACCCAGTACTTC. Its translation is CASSQDRGGGRETQYF.